This T cell receptor (beta chain) was retrieved from a study of cytomegalovirus exposure and HLA in healthy donors. This clone was seen a single time. The PCR employed 60 Vbeta primers together with 13 Jbeta primers. Method: immunoSEQ multiplex PCR; TCRdb's copy keeps in-frame clones and lacks some. The sample holds about 160,000 clones; 80% are singletons and the top ten take approximately 1.2%. The CDR3 is 12 residues long. Trimming cost V 6 bases and J 6 bases; bases outside gene matches: 5. Germline CDR1 is MNHEY and CDR2 is SMNVEV (reference sequence). The chain has TRBV27 and TRBJ2-7; 7 bases map to TRBD1. Specimen: PBMCs. The source is a man aged 25-45 years in good health and CMV-seronegative. The CDR3 spells CASSQTGVEQYF. CDR3 coding DNA: TGTGCCAGCAGCCAAACAGGGGTCGAGCAGTACTTC.